This TCR beta chain was sequenced for a study of blood T cell repertoires in COVID-19. This clone was recorded once. CDR3 length: 14 amino acids. V was pared by 0 bases and J by 7 bases, with 13 bases between. The germline V gene encodes CDR1 SGHNT and CDR2 YYREEE (reference sequence). Data came from immunoSEQ multiplex PCR; TCRdb stores just in-frame clones and leaves some out. The table includes about 260,000 clones, approximately 86% detected once. This TCR derives from a man under 40 with active or convalescent COVID-19. This chain links TRBV5-4 with TRBJ1-2, with D maybe TRBD1 (5 bases). Source material: peripheral blood. The CDR3 is CASSLEAGLGGYTF. The CDR3 coding sequence is TGTGCCAGCAGCTTGGAGGCGGGGCTCGGTGGCTACACCTTC. The variable domain in full, completed from reference TRBV5-4 and TRBJ1-2, reads ETGVTQSPTHLIKTRGQQVTLRCSSQSGHNTVSWYQQALGQGPQFIFQYYREEENGRGNFPPRFSGLQFPNYSSELNVNALELDDSALYLCASSLEAGLGGYTFGSGTRLTVV.